This T cell receptor (beta chain) was captured by sequencing in a study of blood T cell repertoires in COVID-19. Turning to the study itself: The United States, Italy and Spain were the sources of the acute and convalescent COVID-19 samples.

Per the germline V gene, CDR1 is SGHTA and CDR2 is FQGNSA. Trimming took 1 base from V and 1 from J, leaving 10 bases between them. This CDR3 comprises 15 residues. Original handling: From reference gene primer amplification, estimates of nucleated cell counts were derived. The protocol was immunoSEQ multiplex PCR, while the TCRdb copy is restricted to in-frame clones and leaves out a portion. V and J calls plus clone size are reproduced from that table; the DNA served to infer D and trimming. The table includes 95,000 to 110,000 clones, 70% to 90% detected once. The source of this sequence is a man aged 45 to 65 with active or convalescent COVID-19. Sequenced input: peripheral blood. The chain joins TRBV7-2 to TRBJ2-5, with D tentatively TRBD2 (6 bases). The CDR3 DNA reads TGTGCCAGCAGCTTAGGCGCGGGGACCCAAGAGACCCAGTACTTC. Residues: CASSLGAGTQETQYF.